The next 4 T cell receptor beta chains were all read from a single sample in a study of regulatory T cells in long-lasting Graves disease. HTBI primers from iRepertoire and Arm-PCR of CDR3 regions yielded the TCR beta libraries. Each CDR3 protein is one row after TCRdb ran MiXCR on the multiplex PCR reads. The sample includes about 430,000 distinct CDR3 sequences, roughly 15% of them seen just once. Time point reported: newly diagnosed GD, antithyroid drugs for less than 3 months. The TCR library used RNA extracted from PBMCs. These data were also reused for a study on T cells in Graves' hyperthyroidism and ophthalmopathy.

Sample: peripheral blood mononuclear cells (PBMCs), taken at new diagnosis, from a patient treated with antithyroid drugs. The receptor source for this set is a woman between 40 and 50 years old with Graves disease.

On this clonotype: This may be a read error: a much more frequent sequence differs by one nucleotide. The chain combines TRBV4-1 with TRBJ1-5; D is uncertain. The CDR3 runs to 14 residues. Germline V gene data show CDR1 as MGHRA and CDR2 as YSYEKL. The CDR3 coding sequence is TGCGCCGGCAGCCAAGGCAGTATAGGCCAGCCCCAGCATTTT. Translating gives CAGSQGSIGQPQHF.

This clonotype has only a few counts. The chain recombines TRBV20-1 with TRBJ1-3; D is unresolved. V was cut by 1 base and J by 4 bases, with 5 bases left in between. Germline CDR1 DFQATT, CDR2 SNEGSKA (reference sequence). There are 12 residues in the CDR3. The DNA of the CDR3 is TGCAGTGCTAGAGTGCGGGGAAACACCATATATTTT. The encoded protein is CSARVRGNTIYF.

This clonotype was observed a few times. V is TRBV30 and J is TRBJ2-4; 10 nucleotides agree with TRBD1. The J segment lost 3 bases and the V segment lost 7 bases, leaving 9 bases of the junction unmatched. The CDR3 is 15 residues long. Germline CDR1 and CDR2: GTSNPN and SVGIG (reference sequence). In nucleotides, the CDR3 is TGTGCCTTCTCGACAGGGGGCGCCGGCAAAAACATTCAGTACTTC. Protein: CAFSTGGAGKNIQYF.

The table lists this clonotype with many counts. The rearrangement links TRBV3-1 to TRBJ2-1; 8 bases agree with TRBD1. The V segment lost 4 bases and the J segment 7 bases; nucleotides outside the gene matches: 3. Germline V gene lookup returns CDR1 LGHDT and CDR2 YNNKEL (reference sequence). The CDR3 length is 13 residues. CDR3 sequence (DNA): TGTGCCAGCAGCCCAGGGGGCTTAAATGAGCAGTTCTTC. This sequence encodes CASSPGGLNEQFF.